A selection of T cell receptor beta chains follows, all from one sample in a study of blood T cells in healthy people across ages. TCRdb used MiXCR to reprocess the 5' RACE reads, holding one entry per CDR3 protein. The sample has around 1,600,000 distinct CDR3 sequences; 35% to 45% are singletons. The sample comprised blood. Receptors were obtained from a young woman in good health. The CDR3 runs from the conserved cysteine through the conserved F or W. The order of the fields is V gene, J gene, clone size, D gene, CDR3 length, CDR3 protein, CDR3 DNA. The D gene is left open where the match is weak. Not every row has a clone size; where given, it reads once, few, many or a size class.

V gene: TRBV20-1; J gene: TRBJ1-5; clone size: .; D gene: TRBD1; CDR3 length: 15; CDR3 protein: CSARELGQAGQPQHF; CDR3 DNA: TGCAGTGCTAGAGAGTTAGGACAGGCTGGTCAGCCCCAGCATTTT
V gene: TRBV7-2; J gene: TRBJ1-2; clone size: few; D gene: .; CDR3 length: 13; CDR3 protein: CASSHRSNYGYTF; CDR3 DNA: TGTGCCAGCAGCCACCGATCCAACTATGGCTACACCTTC
V gene: TRBV27; J gene: TRBJ2-4; clone size: .; D gene: TRBD2; CDR3 length: 13; CDR3 protein: CASSFGSGNIQYF; CDR3 DNA: TGTGCCAGCAGTTTTGGTAGCGGGAACATTCAGTACTTC
V gene: TRBV27; J gene: TRBJ1-1; clone size: few; D gene: .; CDR3 length: 14; CDR3 protein: CASSLSITGGEAFF; CDR3 DNA: TGTGCCAGCAGTTTATCGATAACGGGGGGGGAGGCTTTCTTT
V gene: TRBV6-6; J gene: TRBJ1-2; clone size: few; D gene: TRBD1; CDR3 length: 13; CDR3 protein: CASRGQLNYGYTF; CDR3 DNA: TGTGCCAGCAGGGGACAGTTAAACTATGGCTACACCTTC
V gene: TRBV5-5; J gene: TRBJ2-1; clone size: .; D gene: .; CDR3 length: 16; CDR3 protein: CASSSPERLSYYEQFF; CDR3 DNA: TGTGCCAGCAGCTCTCCCGAGCGGCTTAGTTACTACGAGCAGTTCTTC
V gene: TRBV7-8; J gene: TRBJ1-1; clone size: .; D gene: .; CDR3 length: 13; CDR3 protein: CASSRSVDTEAFF; CDR3 DNA: TGTGCCAGCAGCAGAAGCGTGGACACTGAAGCTTTCTTT
V gene: TRBV29-1; J gene: TRBJ2-1; clone size: many; D gene: .; CDR3 length: 16; CDR3 protein: CSVIQGRSLTYNEQFF; CDR3 DNA: TGCAGCGTCATACAGGGTCGGTCCTTGACCTACAATGAGCAGTTCTTC
V gene: TRBV15; J gene: TRBJ1-2; clone size: few; D gene: .; CDR3 length: 15; CDR3 protein: CATSRDKGRHYGYTF; CDR3 DNA: TGTGCCACCAGCAGAGATAAGGGACGGCACTATGGCTACACCTTC
V gene: TRBV27; J gene: TRBJ2-7; clone size: .; D gene: .; CDR3 length: 14; CDR3 protein: CASSLGPSFYEQYF; CDR3 DNA: TGTGCCAGCAGTTTAGGGCCCAGCTTCTACGAGCAGTACTTC
V gene: TRBV12-3/TRBV12-4; J gene: TRBJ2-6; clone size: .; D gene: TRBD1; CDR3 length: 19; CDR3 protein: CASSLVWGQGDSGANVLTF; CDR3 DNA: TGTGCCAGCAGTTTGGTGTGGGGACAGGGGGACTCTGGGGCCAACGTCCTGACTTTC
V gene: TRBV11-2; J gene: TRBJ1-1; clone size: .; D gene: .; CDR3 length: 14; CDR3 protein: CASSPQGGGAEAFF; CDR3 DNA: TGTGCCAGCAGCCCGCAGGGTGGGGGCGCTGAAGCTTTCTTT
V gene: TRBV20-1; J gene: TRBJ2-2; clone size: .; D gene: .; CDR3 length: 17; CDR3 protein: CSARDRGWTPNTGELFF; CDR3 DNA: TGCAGTGCTAGAGATAGGGGTTGGACTCCCAACACCGGGGAGCTGTTTTTT
V gene: TRBV24-1; J gene: TRBJ2-3; clone size: .; D gene: .; CDR3 length: 15; CDR3 protein: CATSDTGAGAVTQYF; CDR3 DNA: TGTGCCACCAGTGACACAGGGGCGGGAGCAGTTACGCAGTATTTT
V gene: TRBV29-1; J gene: TRBJ2-7; clone size: .; D gene: .; CDR3 length: 11; CDR3 protein: CSVRGGNEQYF; CDR3 DNA: TGCAGCGTCCGAGGGGGAAATGAGCAGTACTTC
V gene: TRBV10-3; J gene: TRBJ2-1; clone size: few; D gene: TRBD2; CDR3 length: 14; CDR3 protein: CAIARSGAGNEQFF; CDR3 DNA: TGTGCCATCGCGCGGAGCGGGGCGGGCAATGAGCAGTTCTTC
V gene: TRBV20-1; J gene: TRBJ2-3; clone size: .; D gene: .; CDR3 length: 12; CDR3 protein: CSAGSGTDTQYF; CDR3 DNA: TGCAGTGCGGGGTCGGGCACAGATACGCAGTATTTT
V gene: TRBV9; J gene: TRBJ2-7; clone size: once; D gene: .; CDR3 length: 13; CDR3 protein: CASSVGRVDEQYF; CDR3 DNA: TGTGCCAGCAGCGTAGGCAGGGTGGACGAGCAGTACTTC
V gene: TRBV30; J gene: TRBJ2-7; clone size: .; D gene: TRBD1; CDR3 length: 13; CDR3 protein: CAWDDRGNHEQYF; CDR3 DNA: TGTGCCTGGGACGACAGGGGCAACCACGAGCAGTACTTC
V gene: TRBV6-5; J gene: TRBJ2-1; clone size: .; D gene: .; CDR3 length: 11; CDR3 protein: CASQDHNEQFF; CDR3 DNA: TGTGCCAGCCAAGACCACAATGAGCAGTTCTTC
V gene: TRBV9; J gene: TRBJ2-1; clone size: few; D gene: TRBD1; CDR3 length: 13; CDR3 protein: CASSPSTGYEQFF; CDR3 DNA: TGTGCCAGCAGCCCGTCGACAGGGTATGAGCAGTTCTTC
V gene: TRBV5-1; J gene: TRBJ1-4; clone size: .; D gene: .; CDR3 length: 15; CDR3 protein: CASSLQRATNGKLFF; CDR3 DNA: TGCGCCAGCAGCTTACAAAGAGCAACTAATGGAAAACTGTTTTTT
V gene: TRBV12-3/TRBV12-4; J gene: TRBJ2-3; clone size: .; D gene: .; CDR3 length: 13; CDR3 protein: CACSLFGGDTQYF; CDR3 DNA: TGTGCCTGCAGTTTATTTGGTGGAGATACGCAGTATTTT
V gene: TRBV4-3; J gene: TRBJ1-5; clone size: .; D gene: .; CDR3 length: 16; CDR3 protein: CASSQGNRASNQPQHF; CDR3 DNA: TGCGCCAGCAGCCAAGGGAACAGGGCCAGCAATCAGCCCCAGCATTTT
V gene: TRBV6-6; J gene: TRBJ1-2; clone size: few; D gene: TRBD1; CDR3 length: 14; CDR3 protein: CASSPGTATYGYTF; CDR3 DNA: TGTGCCAGCAGTCCCGGGACAGCAACCTATGGCTACACCTTC
V gene: TRBV6-6; J gene: TRBJ1-3; clone size: once; D gene: .; CDR3 length: 14; CDR3 protein: CASSLTASGNTIYF; CDR3 DNA: TGTGCCAGCAGTTTGACTGCCTCTGGAAACACCATATATTTT
V gene: TRBV20-1; J gene: TRBJ2-7; clone size: .; D gene: TRBD1; CDR3 length: 14; CDR3 protein: CSAASGTGDDEQYF; CDR3 DNA: TGCAGTGCTGCCTCCGGGACAGGGGATGACGAGCAGTACTTC
V gene: TRBV7-2; J gene: TRBJ1-1; clone size: few; D gene: TRBD1; CDR3 length: 14; CDR3 protein: CASSAVTGWTEAFF; CDR3 DNA: TGTGCCAGCAGCGCGGTGACAGGGTGGACTGAAGCTTTCTTT
V gene: TRBV20-1; J gene: TRBJ1-2; clone size: .; D gene: TRBD1; CDR3 length: 16; CDR3 protein: CSARGTGGFPSYGYTF; CDR3 DNA: TGCAGTGCTAGAGGGACAGGGGGTTTCCCGTCCTATGGCTACACCTTC
V gene: TRBV20-1; J gene: TRBJ1-5; clone size: .; D gene: .; CDR3 length: 17; CDR3 protein: CSARKGGRLGINQPQHF; CDR3 DNA: TGCAGTGCTAGAAAAGGGGGACGCCTGGGGATAAATCAGCCCCAGCATTTT
V gene: TRBV12-3/TRBV12-4; J gene: TRBJ1-1; clone size: once; D gene: TRBD1; CDR3 length: 14; CDR3 protein: CASSLRQGWTEAFF; CDR3 DNA: TGTGCCAGCAGTTTACGACAGGGGTGGACTGAAGCTTTCTTT
V gene: TRBV27; J gene: TRBJ2-3; clone size: once; D gene: .; CDR3 length: 16; CDR3 protein: CASSPTFLPHTDTQYF; CDR3 DNA: TGTGCCAGCAGTCCTACCTTCCTCCCTCACACAGATACGCAGTATTTT
V gene: TRBV16; J gene: TRBJ2-7; clone size: few; D gene: TRBD1; CDR3 length: 14; CDR3 protein: CASNGDRFPYEQYF; CDR3 DNA: TGTGCCAGCAACGGGGACAGGTTCCCCTACGAGCAGTACTTC
V gene: TRBV25-1; J gene: TRBJ2-5; clone size: few; D gene: .; CDR3 length: 15; CDR3 protein: CASKSDSDLTGTQYF; CDR3 DNA: TGTGCCAGCAAATCCGACAGTGACCTCACGGGGACCCAGTACTTC
V gene: TRBV4-3; J gene: TRBJ2-7; clone size: .; D gene: .; CDR3 length: 16; CDR3 protein: CARSPYRDTFYNEQYF; CDR3 DNA: TGCGCCAGAAGCCCATACCGGGACACTTTCTACAATGAGCAGTACTTC
V gene: TRBV7-9; J gene: TRBJ1-4; clone size: .; D gene: TRBD1; CDR3 length: 14; CDR3 protein: CASSWGQGEEKLFF; CDR3 DNA: TGTGCCAGCAGCTGGGGACAGGGTGAGGAAAAACTGTTTTTT
V gene: TRBV20-1; J gene: TRBJ1-1; clone size: .; D gene: .; CDR3 length: 14; CDR3 protein: CSARDLWVNTEAFF; CDR3 DNA: TGCAGTGCTAGAGATCTGTGGGTGAACACTGAAGCTTTCTTT
V gene: TRBV30; J gene: TRBJ1-2; clone size: .; D gene: TRBD1; CDR3 length: 12; CDR3 protein: CACEDRRYGYTF; CDR3 DNA: TGTGCCTGTGAGGACAGGAGATATGGCTACACCTTC
V gene: TRBV12-3/TRBV12-4; J gene: TRBJ2-5; clone size: few; D gene: .; CDR3 length: 13; CDR3 protein: CATSDRVQETQYF; CDR3 DNA: TGTGCCACTTCGGACCGGGTGCAGGAGACCCAGTACTTC
V gene: TRBV2; J gene: TRBJ2-1; clone size: .; D gene: TRBD2; CDR3 length: 15; CDR3 protein: CASRGLAGRYNEQFF; CDR3 DNA: TGTGCCAGCAGGGGACTAGCGGGCCGCTACAATGAGCAGTTCTTC
V gene: TRBV12-3/TRBV12-4; J gene: TRBJ2-5; clone size: .; D gene: TRBD2; CDR3 length: 20; CDR3 protein: CASSMGPLSGGTSYKETQYF; CDR3 DNA: TGTGCCAGCAGTATGGGCCCCCTCAGCGGGGGGACGTCGTACAAAGAGACCCAGTACTTC
V gene: TRBV4-1; J gene: TRBJ2-7; clone size: few; D gene: .; CDR3 length: 16; CDR3 protein: CASSQVPGRFSYEQYF; CDR3 DNA: TGCGCCAGCAGCCAAGTTCCGGGACGGTTCTCCTACGAGCAGTACTTC
V gene: TRBV11-2; J gene: TRBJ1-6; clone size: few; D gene: .; CDR3 length: 17; CDR3 protein: CASSFPSQGYPGSPLHF; CDR3 DNA: TGTGCCAGCAGCTTTCCCTCGCAGGGGTACCCAGGGTCACCCCTCCACTTT
V gene: TRBV20-1; J gene: TRBJ1-5; clone size: .; D gene: .; CDR3 length: 16; CDR3 protein: CSARNRGRLSNQPQHF; CDR3 DNA: TGCAGTGCTAGGAACAGAGGCCGCTTAAGCAATCAGCCCCAGCATTTT
V gene: TRBV20-1; J gene: TRBJ1-5; clone size: .; D gene: .; CDR3 length: 12; CDR3 protein: CSAKKSNQPQHF; CDR3 DNA: TGCAGTGCCAAGAAATCAAATCAGCCCCAGCATTTT
V gene: TRBV3-1; J gene: TRBJ2-3; clone size: .; D gene: .; CDR3 length: 15; CDR3 protein: CASSQADSPRGTQYF; CDR3 DNA: TGTGCCAGCAGCCAAGCTGACAGTCCCAGAGGGACGCAGTATTTT
V gene: TRBV2; J gene: TRBJ1-2; clone size: .; D gene: .; CDR3 length: 15; CDR3 protein: CASSEALRGSEGYTF; CDR3 DNA: TGTGCCAGCAGTGAAGCGCTTAGGGGCTCCGAGGGCTACACCTTC
V gene: TRBV9; J gene: TRBJ2-5; clone size: .; D gene: .; CDR3 length: 14; CDR3 protein: CASSPSLERETQYF; CDR3 DNA: TGTGCCAGCAGTCCCTCGTTGGAGCGGGAGACCCAGTACTTC
V gene: TRBV12-3/TRBV12-4; J gene: TRBJ1-2; clone size: few; D gene: .; CDR3 length: 14; CDR3 protein: CASSLTGWGHGYTF; CDR3 DNA: TGTGCCAGCAGTCTTACAGGGTGGGGGCATGGCTACACCTTC
V gene: TRBV29-1; J gene: TRBJ1-2; clone size: .; D gene: .; CDR3 length: 10; CDR3 protein: CSVGNDGYTF; CDR3 DNA: TGCAGCGTGGGTAACGACGGCTACACCTTC
V gene: TRBV12-3/TRBV12-4; J gene: TRBJ1-2; clone size: .; D gene: TRBD1; CDR3 length: 13; CDR3 protein: CASSLGDSRGYTF; CDR3 DNA: TGTGCCAGCAGTCTCGGGGACAGTCGTGGCTACACCTTC
V gene: TRBV5-6; J gene: TRBJ2-5; clone size: few; D gene: TRBD1; CDR3 length: 15; CDR3 protein: CASRFTGQSFNEQYF; CDR3 DNA: TGTGCCAGCAGATTTACGGGACAGAGTTTCAATGAGCAGTACTTC
V gene: TRBV20-1; J gene: TRBJ2-1; clone size: .; D gene: TRBD1; CDR3 length: 15; CDR3 protein: CSASRDRRTYNEQFF; CDR3 DNA: TGCAGTGCTAGCCGGGACAGGCGGACCTACAATGAGCAGTTCTTC
V gene: TRBV7-7; J gene: TRBJ2-7; clone size: .; D gene: .; CDR3 length: 13; CDR3 protein: CASSLDRSGVQYF; CDR3 DNA: TGTGCTAGCAGCTTAGATCGGTCGGGGGTGCAGTACTTC